Described below is a single T cell receptor (beta chain) sequence and its context. Negative magnetic isolation gave CD8+ and CD4+ cells; FACS enriched CD8+ TEMRA. This sample is drawn from a study of CD8 T cells in Susac syndrome. After extraction with the RNeasy kit, about 0.5 to 1 ug of the RNA was reverse transcribed using random hexamers. It was immunoSEQ multiplex PCR that amplified TCR beta CDR3 across 54 Vbeta and 13 Jbeta. Each CDR3 protein gets one entry after TCRdb re-called the immunoSEQ multiplex PCR reads with MiXCR. The top ten hold about 0.29% of the sample, which has tens of thousands of distinct CDR3 sequences, 85% to 95% seen once. This clonotype originated in a human donor in good health. The sequencing input was CD8+ T cells from PBMCs.

For the CDR3, the DNA is TGTGCCAGCACTACTGTCGGTGGCGGGGAGCTGTTTTTT. It codes for CASTTVGGGELFF. The genes are TRBV5-4 and TRBJ2-2; D is ambiguous. This CDR3 has 13 residues. From germline, CDR1 is SGHNT and CDR2 YYREEE (reference sequence). Trimming removed 6 bases at V and 7 bases at J, with 13 bases between.